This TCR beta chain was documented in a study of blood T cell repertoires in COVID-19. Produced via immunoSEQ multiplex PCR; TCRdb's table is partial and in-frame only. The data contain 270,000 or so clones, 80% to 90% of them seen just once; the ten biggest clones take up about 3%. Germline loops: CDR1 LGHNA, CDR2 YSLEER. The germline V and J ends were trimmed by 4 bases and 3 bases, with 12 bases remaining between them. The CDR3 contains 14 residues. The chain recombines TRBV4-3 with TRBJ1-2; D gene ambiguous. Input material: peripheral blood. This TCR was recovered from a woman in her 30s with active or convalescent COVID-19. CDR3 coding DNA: TGCGCCAGCAGCCCGGCGGGAGGAGACTATGGCTACACCTTC. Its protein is CASSPAGGDYGYTF.